These 10 T cell receptor beta chains originate from one sample sequenced in a study of read filtering for tumor transcriptome and immune sequencing. From about 400 ng of RNA, a library with molecular barcoded alpha/delta and beta/gamma adaptors was made. TCRdb itself ran the reads through MiXCR, one entry per CDR3 protein. The table has some 140,000 distinct CDR3 sequences, about 13% seen once. Sequenced: a population of CD138-negative cells sorted from bone marrow. The receptor source for this set is a donor over 35 with multiple myeloma.

This clonotype has ten or more counts. The chain combines TRBV6-2 or TRBV6-3 with TRBJ2-7; either TRBD1 or TRBD2 may supply D (5 bases each). Germline CDR1 is MNHEY and CDR2 is SVGEGT. V lost 7 bases and J 7 bases, leaving 20 bases between the germline ends. This CDR3 spans 14 amino acids. CDR3 nucleotides: TGTGCCAGCACCCCCCTGGGGGAATTGAATGAGCAGTACTTC. This codes for CASTPLGELNEQYF.

About this clonotype: This may be a read error: a much more frequent sequence differs by one nucleotide. CDR3 nucleotides: TGTGCCAGCAGCTTAATGGCGAGCTCTCGCACAGATACGCAGTATTTT. Translating gives CASSLMASSRTDTQYF. The rearrangement joins TRBV7-9 to TRBJ2-3, with no clear D. The CDR3 is 16 residues long. Per the germline V gene, CDR1 is SEHNR and CDR2 is FQNEAQ (reference sequence). The V end lost 2 bases, the J end lost 1 base, and 13 bases lay between the germline ends.

This clonotype came up many times. V is TRBV24-1 and J is TRBJ1-1, with 7 bases aligning to TRBD1. Germline lookup yields CDR1 KGHDR and CDR2 SFDVKD. V was pared by 4 bases and J by 1 base, with 20 bases of the junction left unmatched. The CDR3 is 20 amino acids. The CDR3 loop is CATSELRPKGGGQENTEAFF. CDR3 coding DNA: TGTGCCACCAGTGAACTTCGCCCTAAAGGGGGAGGACAGGAGAACACTGAAGCTTTCTTT.

This clonotype has a count of ten or more. This chain links TRBV5-1 with TRBJ2-2, with D perhaps TRBD2 (5 bases). The V end lost 7 bases, the J end lost 0 bases, and 19 bases lay between the germline ends. The CDR3 totals 17 residues. CDR1 and CDR2 (germline): SGHRS, YFSETQ. The CDR3 DNA sequence: TGCGCCAGCGGAGAGGGTGTCGGAAAAGCGAACACCGGGGAGCTGTTTTTT. It yields the protein CASGEGVGKANTGELFF.

This clonotype was observed at least ten times. CDR3 sequence reads: CSAPAASGTSGSLNEQYF. The CDR3 DNA reads as TGCAGTGCTCCAGCAGCCTCCGGGACTAGCGGGAGTCTCAACGAGCAGTACTTC. The chain carries TRBV20-1 and TRBJ2-7; the match to TRBD2 covers 14 bases. This CDR3 is built from 18 residues. CDR1 and CDR2 (germline): DFQATT, SNEGSKA (reference sequence). Trimming removed 5 bases from V and 5 bases from J; junction bases left unmatched: 17.

This sequence joins TRBV6-2 or TRBV6-3 and TRBJ1-5; TRBD1 is a possible D gene (5 bases). V was trimmed by 6 bases and J by 3 bases, leaving 21 bases between them. Germline values: CDR1 MNHEY, CDR2 SVGEGT. CDR3 length equals 17 residues. CDR3 bases: TGTGCCAGCAGCGCCGGGACGCCAAAGGTCACCAATCAGCCCCAGCATTTT. Translated: CASSAGTPKVTNQPQHF.

The table lists this clonotype with many counts. The chain recombines TRBV7-9 with TRBJ1-1; D is uncertain. Germline assignment: CDR1 SEHNR and CDR2 FQNEAQ (reference sequence). The CDR3 extends over 13 amino acids. V lost 6 bases, J lost 2 bases, and 10 bases lay in between. The CDR3 spells CASRPRYNTEAFF. CDR3 bases: TGTGCCAGCAGGCCACGGTACAACACTGAAGCTTTCTTT.

Many counts were recorded for this clonotype. The chain employs TRBV20-1 and TRBJ2-3; 11 bases line up with TRBD2. From germline, CDR1 is DFQATT and CDR2 SNEGSKA (reference sequence). Trimming at V came to 1 base and at J to 3 bases, leaving 12 bases not matched to a gene. The CDR3 is 18 residues long. CDR3 in amino acids: CSARAVSGRGLWTDTQYF. In DNA, the CDR3 is TGCAGTGCTAGAGCGGTTAGCGGGAGGGGTTTGTGGACAGATACGCAGTATTTT.

This chain connects TRBV27 to TRBJ2-7; 9 positions match TRBD1. Looked up from germline, CDR1 is MNHEY and CDR2 is SMNVEV (reference sequence). The CDR3 is 14 residues long. Trimming took 7 bases from V and 5 from J; bases not matched to a gene: 9. The CDR3 here is CASTLRTGDHEQYF. In DNA form, the CDR3 reads TGTGCCAGCACTCTAAGGACAGGGGACCACGAGCAGTACTTC.

Details on this clonotype: A clone one base away is much larger, so this may be a read error. The rearrangement joins TRBV12-5 to TRBJ2-1; D remains ambiguous. The V end was cut by 1 base, the J end by 5 bases, with 12 bases between. CDR1 and CDR2 from the germline V gene are LGHNT and FRNRAP. The CDR3 totals 15 residues. CDR3 sequence: CASGLAGRSHNEQFF. In DNA form, the CDR3 reads TGTGCTAGTGGTTTGGCTGGGCGAAGCCACAATGAGCAGTTCTTC. Using reference TRBV12-5 and TRBJ2-1 for the parts outside the CDR3, the full variable domain is DARVTQTPRHKVTEMGQEVTMRCQPILGHNTVFWYRQTMMQGLELLAYFRNRAPLDDSGMPKDRFSAEMPDATLATLKIQPSEPRDSAVYFCASGLAGRSHNEQFFGPGTRLTVL.